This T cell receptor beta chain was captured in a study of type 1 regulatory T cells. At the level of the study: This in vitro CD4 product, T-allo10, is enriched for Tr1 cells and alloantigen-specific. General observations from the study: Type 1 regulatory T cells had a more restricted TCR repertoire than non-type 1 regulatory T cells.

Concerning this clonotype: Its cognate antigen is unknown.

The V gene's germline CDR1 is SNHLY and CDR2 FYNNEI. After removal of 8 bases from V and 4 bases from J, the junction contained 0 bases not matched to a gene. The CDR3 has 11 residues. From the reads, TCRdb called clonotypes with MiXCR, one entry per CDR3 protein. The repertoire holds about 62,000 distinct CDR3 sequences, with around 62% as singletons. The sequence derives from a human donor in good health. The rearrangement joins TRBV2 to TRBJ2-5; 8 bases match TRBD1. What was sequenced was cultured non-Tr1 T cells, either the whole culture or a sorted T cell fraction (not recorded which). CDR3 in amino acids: CASGQGETQYF. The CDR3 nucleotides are TGTGCCAGCGGACAGGGAGAGACCCAGTACTTC.